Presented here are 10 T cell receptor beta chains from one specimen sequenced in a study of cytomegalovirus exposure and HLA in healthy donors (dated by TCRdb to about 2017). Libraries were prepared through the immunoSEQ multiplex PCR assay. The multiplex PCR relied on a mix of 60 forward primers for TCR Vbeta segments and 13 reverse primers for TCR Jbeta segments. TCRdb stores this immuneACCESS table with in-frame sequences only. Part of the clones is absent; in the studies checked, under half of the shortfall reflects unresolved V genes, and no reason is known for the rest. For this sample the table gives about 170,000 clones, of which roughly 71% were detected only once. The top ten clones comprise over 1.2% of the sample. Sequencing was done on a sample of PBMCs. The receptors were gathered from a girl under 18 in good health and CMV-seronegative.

The CDR3 DNA follows: TGTGCCAGCAGCTTAAGGGACAGGGGAGGCTATGGCTACACCTTC. This gives the protein CASSLRDRGGYGYTF. V gene TRBV7-8 combines with J gene TRBJ1-2, with TRBD1 matching 10 bases. Germline values: CDR1 SGHVS, CDR2 FQNEAQ. V shed 2 bases, J shed 4 bases, and the junction held 4 bases outside the gene matches. CDR3 length equals 15 residues.

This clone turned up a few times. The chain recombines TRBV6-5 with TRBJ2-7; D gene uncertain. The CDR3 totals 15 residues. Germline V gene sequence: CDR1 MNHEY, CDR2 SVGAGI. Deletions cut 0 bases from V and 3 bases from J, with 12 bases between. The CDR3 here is CASSYSNGWSYEQYF. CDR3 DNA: TGTGCCAGCAGTTACTCGAACGGTTGGAGCTACGAGCAGTACTTC.

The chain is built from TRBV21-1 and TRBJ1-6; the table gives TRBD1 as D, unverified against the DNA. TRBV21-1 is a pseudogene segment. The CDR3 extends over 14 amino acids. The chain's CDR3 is CASNLGQGQSPLHF. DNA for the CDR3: TGTGCCAGCAACCTGGGACAGGGTCAATCACCCCTCCACTTT.

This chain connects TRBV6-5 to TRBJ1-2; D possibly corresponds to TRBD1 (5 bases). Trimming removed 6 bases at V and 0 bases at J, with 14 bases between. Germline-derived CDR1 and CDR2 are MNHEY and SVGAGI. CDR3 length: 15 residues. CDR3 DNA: TGTGCCAGCAGCTCTGACAGCCCTTCTAACTATGGCTACACCTTC. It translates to CASSSDSPSNYGYTF.

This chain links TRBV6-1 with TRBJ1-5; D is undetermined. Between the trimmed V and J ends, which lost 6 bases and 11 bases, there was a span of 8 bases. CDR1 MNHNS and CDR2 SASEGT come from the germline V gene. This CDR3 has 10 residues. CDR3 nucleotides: TGTGCCAGCAGAGAGGAGACCCAGCATTTT. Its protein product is CASREETQHF.

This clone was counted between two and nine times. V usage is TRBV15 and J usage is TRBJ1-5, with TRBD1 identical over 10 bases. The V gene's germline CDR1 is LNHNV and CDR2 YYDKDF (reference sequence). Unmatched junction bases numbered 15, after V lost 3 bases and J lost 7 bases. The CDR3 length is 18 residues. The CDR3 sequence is CATSSSRFGTGVGQPQHF. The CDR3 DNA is TGTGCCACCAGCAGTTCAAGGTTCGGGACAGGGGTCGGCCAGCCCCAGCATTTT.

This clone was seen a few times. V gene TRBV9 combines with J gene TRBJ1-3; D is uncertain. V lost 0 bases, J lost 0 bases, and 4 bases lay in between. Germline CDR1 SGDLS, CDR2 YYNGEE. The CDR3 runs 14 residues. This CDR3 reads CASSVAGSGNTIYF. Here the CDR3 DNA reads TGTGCCAGCAGCGTAGCAGGCTCTGGAAACACCATATATTTT.

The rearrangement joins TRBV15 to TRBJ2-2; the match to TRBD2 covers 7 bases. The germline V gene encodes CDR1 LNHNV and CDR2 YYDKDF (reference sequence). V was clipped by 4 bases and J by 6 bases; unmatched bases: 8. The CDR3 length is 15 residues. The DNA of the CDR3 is TGTGCCACCAGCACCTCCCATACTAGCGCCGGGGAGCTGTTTTTT. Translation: CATSTSHTSAGELFF. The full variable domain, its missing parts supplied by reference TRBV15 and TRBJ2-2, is DAMVIQNPRYQVTQFGKPVTLSCSQTLNHNVMYWYQQKSSQAPKLLFHYYDKDFNNEADTPDNFQSRRPNTSFCFLDIRSPGLGDTAMYLCATSTSHTSAGELFFGEGSRLTVL.

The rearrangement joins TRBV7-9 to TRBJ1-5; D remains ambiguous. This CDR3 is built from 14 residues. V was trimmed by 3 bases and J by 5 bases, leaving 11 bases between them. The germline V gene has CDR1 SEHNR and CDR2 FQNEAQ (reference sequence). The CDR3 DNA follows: TGTGCCAGCAGCTTGGACTACCAACATCAGCCCCAGCATTTT. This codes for CASSLDYQHQPQHF. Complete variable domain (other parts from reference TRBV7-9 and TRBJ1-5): DTGVSQNPRHKITKRGQNVTFRCDPISEHNRLYWYRQTLGQGPEFLTYFQNEAQLEKSRLLSDRFSAERPKGSFSTLEIQRTEQGDSAMYLCASSLDYQHQPQHFGDGTRLSIL.

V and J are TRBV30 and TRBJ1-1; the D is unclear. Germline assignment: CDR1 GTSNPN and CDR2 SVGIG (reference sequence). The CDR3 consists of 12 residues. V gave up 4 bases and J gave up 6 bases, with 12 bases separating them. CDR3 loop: CAWKPGNAEAFF. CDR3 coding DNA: TGTGCCTGGAAACCAGGTAATGCTGAAGCTTTCTTT.